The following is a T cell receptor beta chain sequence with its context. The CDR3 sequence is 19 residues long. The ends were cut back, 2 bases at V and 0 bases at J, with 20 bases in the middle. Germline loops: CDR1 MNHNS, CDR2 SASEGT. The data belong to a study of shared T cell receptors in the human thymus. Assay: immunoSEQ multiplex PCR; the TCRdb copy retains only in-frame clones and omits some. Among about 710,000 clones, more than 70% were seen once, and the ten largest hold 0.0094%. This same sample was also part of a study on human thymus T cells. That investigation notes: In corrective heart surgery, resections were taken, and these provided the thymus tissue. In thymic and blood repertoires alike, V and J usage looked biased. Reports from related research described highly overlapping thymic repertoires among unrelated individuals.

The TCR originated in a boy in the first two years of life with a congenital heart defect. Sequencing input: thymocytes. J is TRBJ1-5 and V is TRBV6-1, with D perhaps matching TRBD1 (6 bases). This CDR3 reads CASSESRTVAITSNQPQHF. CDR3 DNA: TGTGCCAGCAGTGAAAGTAGGACAGTTGCTATAACTAGCAATCAGCCCCAGCATTTT.